The rows below give T cell receptor beta chains drawn from one sample of a study of blood T cell repertoires in COVID-19. The data were produced by immunoSEQ multiplex PCR, yet TCRdb's version contains in-frame clones alone and is incomplete. The sample holds 50,000 to 75,000 clones; about 77% are singletons and the top ten take less than 25%. The source material was peripheral blood. Source of these receptors: an elderly man with active or convalescent COVID-19. The CDR3 runs from the conserved cysteine through the conserved F or W. D genes are given only for firm matches. Expanded clones are given a class, and other clones once, few, many or no size at all.

TRBV5-1	few	TRBJ2-1	TRBD2	CASRPSSGLYNEQFF	TGCGCCAGCAGACCGTCTAGCGGCCTCTACAATGAGCAGTTCTTC
TRBV4-3	-	TRBJ2-2	-	CASSQDLQGLNTGELFF	TGCGCCAGCAGCCAAGATTTACAGGGCCTAAACACCGGGGAGCTGTTTTTT
TRBV5-1	-	TRBJ2-3	TRBD2	CASSLARGLADTQYF	TGCGCCAGCAGCTTGGCCCGGGGACTAGCAGATACGCAGTATTTT
TRBV6-1	-	TRBJ2-3	-	CASSDWGGSSTDTQYF	TGTGCCAGCAGTGATTGGGGCGGATCTAGCACAGATACGCAGTATTTT
TRBV14	once	TRBJ1-3	TRBD1	CASSLYGTASGNTIYF	TGTGCCAGCAGCCTGTACGGGACAGCCTCTGGAAACACCATATATTTT
TRBV19	-	TRBJ2-7	-	CASSLDGVSYEQYF	TGTGCCAGTAGTCTGGACGGGGTATCCTACGAGCAGTACTTC
TRBV4-3	-	TRBJ1-4	-	CASSRDWSRSRVLFF	TGCGCCAGCAGCCGAGATTGGTCACGCTCGAGGGTACTGTTTTTT
TRBV19	-	TRBJ2-3	-	CASSPLTDFHTDTQYF	TGTGCCAGTAGCCCTTTGACAGATTTCCACACAGATACGCAGTATTTT
TRBV5-8	-	TRBJ2-5	TRBD2	CASSSLRTSGDQETQYF	TGTGCCAGCAGCTCGCTTCGGACTAGCGGGGACCAAGAGACCCAGTACTTC
TRBV19	-	TRBJ2-1	-	CASSISLANYNEQFF	TGTGCCAGTAGTATAAGCCTAGCGAATTACAATGAGCAGTTCTTC
TRBV5-6	-	TRBJ2-7	-	CASSLGQDFYEQYF	TGTGCCAGCAGCTTGGGACAGGATTTCTACGAGCAGTACTTC
TRBV3-1/TRBV3-2	-	TRBJ1-3	-	CASSPHLPGAGNTIYF	TGTGCCAGCAGCCCCCACCTCCCAGGGGCTGGAAACACCATATATTTT
TRBV14	-	TRBJ1-1	-	CASSQDNGDEAFF	TGTGCCAGCAGCCAAGACAACGGGGATGAAGCTTTCTTT
TRBV4-2	-	TRBJ2-3	-	CASSQTRTDTQYF	TGTGCCAGCAGCCAGACTAGAACAGATACGCAGTATTTT
TRBV27	-	TRBJ2-1	TRBD1	CATGTGGLDEQFF	TGTGCCACCGGGACAGGGGGCTTGGATGAGCAGTTCTTC
TRBV11-2	-	TRBJ2-3	TRBD1	CASSQRTGTEGTDTQYF	TGTGCCAGCAGCCAAAGAACCGGGACAGAAGGCACAGATACGCAGTATTTT
TRBV10-2	-	TRBJ2-5	-	CASSIQGFGETQYF	TGCGCCAGCAGCATACAGGGATTTGGAGAGACCCAGTACTTC
TRBV28	-	TRBJ1-4	TRBD1	CASSSGTDATNEKLFF	TGTGCCAGCAGTTCGGGGACAGATGCAACTAATGAAAAACTGTTTTTT
TRBV5-1	many	TRBJ1-1	TRBD1	CASSGRTGAMPNTEAFF	TGCGCCAGCAGCGGGCGGACAGGGGCGATGCCGAACACTGAAGCTTTCTTT
TRBV5-4	-	TRBJ2-7	TRBD2	CASSRDYRSSYEQYF	TGTGCCAGCAGCCGGGACTACAGGAGCTCCTACGAGCAGTACTTC
TRBV7-2	-	TRBJ2-5	TRBD2	CASSMFAGGGETQYF	TGTGCCAGCAGTATGTTCGCGGGGGGTGGGGAGACCCAGTACTTC
TRBV18	-	TRBJ2-7	TRBD1	CASSPDRGNYEQYF	TGTGCCAGCTCACCGGACAGGGGGAACTACGAGCAGTACTTC
TRBV5-1	-	TRBJ1-3	TRBD1	CASSSQGVPGNTIYF	TGCGCCAGCAGCTCCCAGGGGGTACCTGGAAACACCATATATTTT
TRBV10-3	-	TRBJ2-5	TRBD2	CAISNRLAGVGETQYF	TGTGCCATCAGTAACCGACTAGCGGGAGTTGGGGAGACCCAGTACTTC
TRBV9	once	TRBJ2-5	-	CASSVGLLAQETQYF	TGTGCCAGCAGCGTAGGTTTACTAGCCCAGGAGACCCAGTACTTC
TRBV9	once	TRBJ1-3	-	CASSALDSSGNTIYF	TGTGCCAGCAGCGCCCTCGACAGCTCTGGAAACACCATATATTTT
TRBV9	-	TRBJ2-7	TRBD2	CASSVSGGYSYEQYF	TGTGCCAGCAGCGTATCGGGGGGATACTCCTACGAGCAGTACTTC
TRBV11-3	-	TRBJ2-7	-	CASSRQGSSYEQYF	TGTGCCAGCAGCCGGCAGGGAAGCTCCTACGAGCAGTACTTC
TRBV7-2	-	TRBJ1-5	TRBD1	CASSLRQGPGQPQHF	TGTGCCAGCAGCCTAAGACAGGGGCCCGGTCAGCCCCAGCATTTT
TRBV9	-	TRBJ2-3	-	CASSVTSTDTQYF	TGTGCCAGCAGCGTGACTAGCACAGATACGCAGTATTTT
TRBV10-3	-	TRBJ2-1	TRBD2	CAISEGLAGGNEQFF	TGTGCCATCAGTGAAGGACTAGCGGGAGGAAATGAGCAGTTCTTC
TRBV2	-	TRBJ2-7	-	CASNFETGYNEQYF	TGTGCCAGCAATTTCGAGACAGGTTACAACGAGCAGTACTTC
TRBV14	-	TRBJ1-2	-	CASSQNQNYGYTF	TGTGCCAGCAGCCAGAACCAGAACTATGGCTACACCTTC
TRBV29-1	-	TRBJ2-6	-	CSVRSVLSGANVLTF	TGCAGCGTTCGATCAGTCCTCTCTGGGGCCAACGTCCTGACTTTC
TRBV6-1	-	TRBJ2-7	-	CASSERRPGFDEQYF	TGTGCCAGCAGTGAGCGACGGCCAGGGTTCGACGAGCAGTACTTC
TRBV7-9	-	TRBJ2-7	-	CASSLDGGSYEQYF	TGTGCCAGCAGCTTAGACGGGGGCTCCTACGAGCAGTACTTC
TRBV6-5	once	TRBJ2-7	TRBD2	CASGRGGGYEQYF	TGTGCCAGCGGACGGGGGGGCGGCTACGAGCAGTACTTC
TRBV20-1	once	TRBJ2-1	TRBD2	CSASSTGGPYNEQFF	TGCAGTGCTAGTTCAACGGGAGGGCCTTACAATGAGCAGTTCTTC
TRBV6-2/TRBV6-3	-	TRBJ2-1	-	CASSTQGNEQFF	TGTGCCAGCAGTACCCAGGGAAATGAGCAGTTCTTC
TRBV5-4	once	TRBJ2-1	TRBD2	CASSLTAGLAGVNEQFF	TGTGCCAGCAGCTTAACTGCGGGACTAGCGGGAGTAAATGAGCAGTTCTTC
TRBV19	-	TRBJ2-1	TRBD2	CASSTLAGDYNEQFF	TGTGCCAGTAGCACTCTAGCGGGAGACTACAATGAGCAGTTCTTC
TRBV11-2	-	TRBJ1-4	TRBD1	CASSLDRGGTTNEKLFF	TGTGCCAGCAGCCTGGACAGGGGAGGAACAACTAATGAAAAACTGTTTTTT
TRBV5-6	-	TRBJ2-5	TRBD1	CASSLDRQETQYF	TGTGCCAGCAGCCTGGACAGGCAAGAGACCCAGTACTTC
TRBV19	-	TRBJ2-5	-	CASSLSNRATQYF	TGTGCCAGTAGTTTGTCTAATCGAGCGACCCAGTACTTC
TRBV19	-	TRBJ2-1	-	CASSRGAPYNSYNEQFF	TGTGCCAGTAGCCGGGGGGCCCCATATAACTCCTACAATGAGCAGTTCTTC
TRBV24-1	-	TRBJ1-5	TRBD1	CATSDSRAGGRDQPQHF	TGTGCCACCAGTGACTCCCGGGCAGGGGGCCGGGATCAGCCCCAGCATTTT
TRBV10-3	-	TRBJ1-1	TRBD1	CATSQGGNTEAFF	TGTGCCACTAGCCAGGGGGGAAACACTGAAGCTTTCTTT
TRBV27	-	TRBJ2-5	TRBD1	CASSASIGTGLETQYF	TGTGCCAGCAGCGCCTCAATAGGGACAGGGTTGGAGACCCAGTACTTC